The sample holds one count of the clone carrying this T cell receptor beta chain. Its specificity is unknown. The data derive from a study of blood T cells in healthy people across ages. Findings and caveats of the study: TCR beta diversity, measured per million T cells, fell in a roughly linear way with age. PBMC samples, being unsorted, prevented any conclusive comparison of naive and antigen-experienced cells.

Total RNA was extracted at no less than 5.5 micrograms per sample. J lost 0 bases, V lost 8 bases, and 11 bases had no gene match. The CDR3 loop spans 15 amino acids. Germline CDR1 reads DFQATT; CDR2 reads SNEGSKA (reference sequence). PCR was performed a second time for about 7 to 11 cycles using a sample-barcoded 5' primer and a J-beta primer mix. Using its own MiXCR run on the 5' RACE reads, TCRdb lists one record per CDR3 protein. The sample has 920,000 or so distinct CDR3 sequences, more than 40% seen once; the top ten hold 15% to 20%. The V and J genes are TRBV20-1 and TRBJ1-1, with 8 bases identical to TRBD1. Source material: blood. The sequence derives from a woman aged 55 to 70 in good health. The CDR3 bases are TGCAGTCCCCGGACGGACAGGGTCATGAACACTGAAGCTTTCTTT. It encodes CSPRTDRVMNTEAFF.